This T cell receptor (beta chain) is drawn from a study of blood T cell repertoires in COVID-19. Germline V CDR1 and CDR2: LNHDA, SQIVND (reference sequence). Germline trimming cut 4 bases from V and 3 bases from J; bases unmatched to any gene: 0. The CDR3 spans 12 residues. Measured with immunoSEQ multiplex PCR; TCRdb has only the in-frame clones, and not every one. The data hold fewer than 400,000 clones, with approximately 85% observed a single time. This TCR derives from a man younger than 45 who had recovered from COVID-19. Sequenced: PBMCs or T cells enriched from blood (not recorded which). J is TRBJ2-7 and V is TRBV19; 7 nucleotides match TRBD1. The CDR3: CASSNRGYEQYF. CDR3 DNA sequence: TGTGCCAGTAGTAACAGGGGCTACGAGCAGTACTTC.